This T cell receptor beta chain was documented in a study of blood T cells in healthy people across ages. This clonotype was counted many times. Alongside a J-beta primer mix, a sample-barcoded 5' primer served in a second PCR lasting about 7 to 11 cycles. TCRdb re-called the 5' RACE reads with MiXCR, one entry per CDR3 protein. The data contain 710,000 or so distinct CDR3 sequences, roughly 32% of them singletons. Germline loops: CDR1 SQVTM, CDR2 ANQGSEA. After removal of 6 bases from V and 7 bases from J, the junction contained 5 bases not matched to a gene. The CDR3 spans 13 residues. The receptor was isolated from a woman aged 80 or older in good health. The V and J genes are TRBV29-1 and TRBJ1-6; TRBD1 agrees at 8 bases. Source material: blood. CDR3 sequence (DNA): TGCAGCGTCCAGGGGGCGTTAAATTCACCCCTCCACTTT. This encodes CSVQGALNSPLHF.